The next 20 T cell receptor beta chains were all read from a single sample in a study of identifying expanded T cells in peripheral blood. Produced via immunoSEQ multiplex PCR; TCRdb's table is partial and in-frame only. The sample lists some 78,000 clones; 80% to 85% were seen once. Sequencing was performed on blood. Receptor source: a person aged 18-70 years in good health.

The chain links TRBV6-4 to TRBJ2-1; tentatively, D is TRBD2 (6 bases). The length of the CDR3 is 14 residues. Trimming removed 4 bases at V and 8 bases at J, with 15 bases between. Germline CDR1 MRHNA, CDR2 SNTAGT. CDR3 loop: CASSGGLSADEQFF. CDR3 coding DNA: TGTGCCAGCAGTGGGGGACTCTCGGCGGATGAGCAGTTCTTC.

The chain uses TRBV4-3 and TRBJ2-5, with D tentatively TRBD2 (6 bases). Trimming left V 4 bases short and J 1 base short, with 19 bases between. Germline lookup yields CDR1 LGHNA and CDR2 YSLEER. CDR3 length: 17 amino acids. CDR3 loop: CASSRTVTGRGQETQYF. CDR3 coding DNA: TGCGCCAGCAGCCGAACTGTAACCGGGCGGGGCCAAGAGACCCAGTACTTC.

The chain uses TRBV5-1 and TRBJ2-7; unclear D gene. This CDR3 has 11 residues. Trimming left V 1 base short and J 5 bases short, with 4 bases between. Germline V gives CDR1 SGHRS, CDR2 YFSETQ. The CDR3 spells CASSLKNEQYF. CDR3 DNA: TGCGCCAGCAGCTTGAAGAACGAGCAGTACTTC.

The rearrangement joins TRBV29-1 to TRBJ2-5; 8 nucleotides line up with TRBD1. There are 13 residues in the CDR3. Germline trimming cut 7 bases from V and 4 bases from J; bases unmatched to any gene: 8. Germline CDR1 reads SQVTM; CDR2 reads ANQGSEA. CDR3 in DNA: TGCAGCGCCATACGACAGGGGCGAGAGACCCAGTACTTC. Translating it yields CSAIRQGRETQYF.

The gene calls are TRBV30 and TRBJ2-1; D is unclear. Trimming cost V 2 bases and J 0 bases, with 8 bases left between them. Germline V gene data show CDR1 as GTSNPN and CDR2 as SVGIG (reference sequence). The CDR3 loop spans 14 amino acids. In nucleotides, the CDR3 is TGTGCCTGGAGTACGGCGAGCTCCTACAATGAGCAGTTCTTC. It codes for CAWSTASSYNEQFF.

CDR3 sequence reads: CASSNSGRNQPQHF. CDR3 coding DNA: TGTGCCAGCAGCAATTCAGGGCGCAATCAGCCCCAGCATTTT. The chain is built from TRBV28 and TRBJ1-5; the D gene is possibly TRBD1 (5 bases). Germline V lookup: CDR1 MDHEN, CDR2 SYDVKM. The V end lost 6 bases, the J end lost 2 bases, and 11 bases lay between the germline ends. The CDR3 extends over 14 amino acids.

In DNA, the CDR3 is TGTGCCAGCAGCCCTTCGTGGGCGGGTGGAAACACCATATATTTT. Translated: CASSPSWAGGNTIYF. This chain connects TRBV27 to TRBJ1-3, with D uncertain. The CDR3 spans 15 residues. The V end lost 6 bases, the J end lost 3 bases, and 15 bases lay between the germline ends. The germline V gene encodes CDR1 MNHEY and CDR2 SMNVEV (reference sequence).

The chain recombines TRBV6-6 with TRBJ2-1; possible D gene TRBD2, 6 bases. The CDR3 has 13 amino acids. Per germline, CDR1 MNHNY and CDR2 SVGAGI (reference sequence). The V end lost 7 bases, the J end lost 7 bases, and 14 bases lay between the germline ends. As DNA, the CDR3 is TGTGCCAGCAAGGGCGGGAAACTAAATGAGCAGTTCTTC. Amino acid sequence: CASKGGKLNEQFF.

This chain connects TRBV30 to TRBJ2-3; D gene unclear. CDR3 size: 13 residues. The germline gives CDR1 GTSNPN, CDR2 SVGIG (reference sequence). Trimming removed 6 bases at V and 0 bases at J, with 10 bases between. The CDR3 loop reads CACQFASTDTQYF. As DNA, the CDR3 is TGTGCCTGCCAATTTGCTAGCACAGATACGCAGTATTTT.

The chain joins TRBV27 to TRBJ1-5; a weak D match, TRBD1 (6 bases). The V and J ends lost 3 bases and 9 bases respectively, with 15 bases between them. Looked up from germline, CDR1 is MNHEY and CDR2 is SMNVEV (reference sequence). There are 14 residues in the CDR3. The CDR3 region has the DNA TGTGCCAGCAGTTTCCTCTGGGGGCAGCCGCCCCAGCATTTT. Protein: CASSFLWGQPPQHF.

The rearrangement uses TRBV14 and TRBJ2-1; TRBD1 aligns across 8 bases. The CDR3 has 16 amino acids. The V and J ends lost 3 bases and 3 bases, in that order; junction bases with no gene match: 7. From germline, CDR1 is SGHDN and CDR2 FVKESK. The CDR3 nucleotides are TGTGCCAGCAGCCAGTCGGACAGGGTGCTCTACAATGAGCAGTTCTTC. Amino acid sequence: CASSQSDRVLYNEQFF. The whole variable domain, remainder taken from reference TRBV14 and TRBJ2-1, is EAGVTQFPSHSVIEKGQTVTLRCDPISGHDNLYWYRRVMGKEIKFLLHFVKESKQDESGMPNNRFLAERTGGTYSTLKVQPAELEDSGVYFCASSQSDRVLYNEQFFGPGTRLTVL.

This chain joins TRBV29-1 and TRBJ1-2; TRBD1 agrees at 12 bases. The length of the CDR3 is 13 residues. V gave up 6 bases and J gave up 7 bases; unmatched junction bases: 6. The germline gives CDR1 SQVTM, CDR2 ANQGSEA. CDR3 in DNA: TGCAGCGTCCTGGGACAGGGGGCCCGTGGCTACACCTTC. It codes for CSVLGQGARGYTF.

This chain uses TRBV7-6 with TRBJ2-3, with TRBD1 as a possible D gene (6 bases). Trimming removed 2 bases at V and 0 bases at J, with 9 bases between. Germline V gene lookup returns CDR1 SGHVS and CDR2 FNYEAQ. This CDR3 spans 15 amino acids. In DNA form, the CDR3 reads TGTGCCAGCAGCTTAAACAGGGATAGCACAGATACGCAGTATTTT. Protein sequence: CASSLNRDSTDTQYF.

The chain recombines TRBV6-1 with TRBJ2-7; D possibly corresponds to TRBD1 (6 bases). Germline assignment: CDR1 MNHNS and CDR2 SASEGT. CDR3 length equals 17 residues. With 1 base removed from V and 6 bases from J, the gap between germline ends came to 22 bases. The CDR3 loop is CASSEVSTGLLSAEQYF. The CDR3 DNA follows: TGTGCCAGCAGTGAAGTATCAACAGGGCTCCTATCGGCCGAGCAGTACTTC.

This clone has a handful of counts. V gene TRBV29-1 combines with J gene TRBJ2-1; the match to TRBD2 covers 9 bases. The CDR3 has 14 residues. The germline V gene has CDR1 SQVTM and CDR2 ANQGSEA. V lost 1 base to trimming and J lost 11 bases; unmatched junction nucleotides: 9. The CDR3 DNA is TGCAGCGTTGAAGGCGGGAGGGCCGAGGGGAAGCAGTTCTTC. This encodes CSVEGGRAEGKQFF.

The chain is built from TRBV4-1 and TRBJ1-2; 7 bases are shared with TRBD1. The CDR3 spans 17 residues. J was trimmed by 2 bases and V by 3 bases; bases with no gene match: 12. CDR1 and CDR2 from the germline V gene are MGHRA and YSYEKL. CDR3 loop: CASSQMSPGQTNYGYTF. Here the CDR3 DNA reads TGCGCCAGCAGCCAGATGAGCCCGGGACAGACAAACTATGGCTACACCTTC.

This chain joins TRBV6-6 and TRBJ2-1; the match to TRBD2 covers 9 bases. CDR3 length equals 15 residues. The V gene's germline CDR1 is MNHNY and CDR2 SVGAGI (reference sequence). V shed 6 bases, J shed 5 bases, and the junction held 8 bases outside the gene matches. For the CDR3, the DNA is TGTGCCAGCAGCACCCGGACTAGCGTCCACAATGAGCAGTTCTTC. Translation: CASSTRTSVHNEQFF.

The chain combines TRBV6-5 with TRBJ2-2; D perhaps matches TRBD1 (5 bases). The ends were cut back, 6 bases at V and 3 bases at J, with 11 bases in the middle. Germline-derived CDR1 and CDR2 are MNHEY and SVGAGI. The CDR3 is 14 residues long. The chain's CDR3 is CASSKTEDTGELFF. CDR3 in DNA: TGTGCCAGCAGCAAGACAGAAGACACCGGGGAGCTGTTTTTT.

This chain uses TRBV19 with TRBJ2-6, with TRBD2 as a possible D gene (5 bases). The CDR3 has 12 amino acids. Germline V gene lookup returns CDR1 LNHDA and CDR2 SQIVND (reference sequence). Trimming pared 6 bases from V and 6 bases from J, leaving 6 bases between. The CDR3 region is CASRGVANVLTF. The CDR3 coding sequence is TGTGCCAGTAGGGGAGTGGCCAACGTCCTGACTTTC.

The rearrangement uses TRBV7-3 and TRBJ2-1; D is unclear. V dropped 5 bases and J dropped 5 bases, with 10 bases sitting between them. Looked up from germline, CDR1 is SGHTA and CDR2 is FQGTGA. CDR3 length: 13 residues. The CDR3 spells CASSRSRDNEQFF. The CDR3 DNA follows: TGTGCCAGCAGCCGTTCTAGAGACAATGAGCAGTTCTTC.